Following are 14 T cell receptor beta chains from one sample sequenced in a study of shared clonotypes between healthy human individuals. Produced via immunoSEQ multiplex PCR; TCRdb's table is partial and in-frame only. This table has some 2,500,000 clones, approximately 94% appearing once. The sequenced sample was naive CD4+ T cells from PBMCs. Described subset: CD45RA+ positively selected. These receptors were taken from a man aged 18 to 29 in good health. Some clones in this sample may be carry-over from other donors' samples.

The V and J genes are TRBV9 and TRBJ2-2; 8 bases map to TRBD1. The CDR3 has 15 residues. Germline values: CDR1 SGDLS, CDR2 YYNGEE. V shed 4 bases and J 6 bases; nucleotides not matched to a gene: 8. CDR3 residues: CASSSHTTGAGELFF. As DNA, the CDR3 is TGTGCCAGCAGCTCTCACACGACAGGGGCCGGGGAGCTGTTTTTT.

This clone was counted a few times. The sample holds other DNA sequences that translate to the same CDR3. Here the CDR3 reads CSASSNTEAFF. DNA of the CDR3: TGCAGTGCTAGCTCGAACACTGAAGCTTTCTTT. The chain links TRBV20-1 to TRBJ1-1; D remains unclear. The CDR3 sequence is 11 residues long. Germline CDR1 DFQATT, CDR2 SNEGSKA (reference sequence). With 3 bases removed from V and 1 base from J, the gap between germline ends came to 3 bases.

To note about this clone: Distinct nucleotide sequences in the sample also encode this CDR3. This rearrangement joins TRBV5-1 to TRBJ2-3; 8 bases match TRBD2. The CDR3 extends over 16 amino acids. V trimming: 0 bases; J trimming: 0 bases; junction bases outside the gene matches: 3. Germline loops: CDR1 SGHRS, CDR2 YFSETQ. The CDR3 bases are TGCGCCAGCAGCTTGGGGGCTAGCGGGAGCACAGATACGCAGTATTTT. It is translated as CASSLGASGSTDTQYF.

This clone occurred a few times. The chain joins TRBV27 to TRBJ2-1; 8 bases map to TRBD2. The CDR3 totals 13 residues. Per germline, CDR1 MNHEY and CDR2 SMNVEV (reference sequence). The junction had 4 bases not matched to a gene; V was cut back by 6 bases and J by 6 bases. This CDR3 is CASRVTSGNEQFF. The CDR3 DNA is TGTGCCAGCAGAGTCACTAGCGGCAATGAGCAGTTCTTC.

J is TRBJ2-6 and V is TRBV18; D call uncertain. The germline gives CDR1 KGHSH, CDR2 LQKENI. CDR3 size: 15 residues. V gave up 2 bases and J gave up 0 bases, with 5 bases separating them. The CDR3 sequence: CASSPRPSGANVLTF. DNA for the CDR3: TGTGCCAGCTCACCAAGGCCCTCTGGGGCCAACGTCCTGACTTTC.

This chain links TRBV27 with TRBJ1-5; D gene uncertain. The V end was cut by 3 bases, the J end by 3 bases, with 6 bases between. This CDR3 is 13 amino acids long. From germline, CDR1 is MNHEY and CDR2 SMNVEV (reference sequence). For the CDR3, the DNA is TGTGCCAGCAGTTTCTCGGCCAATCAGCCCCAGCATTTT. Translating gives CASSFSANQPQHF.

The chain carries TRBV7-2 and TRBJ2-7; D possibly corresponds to TRBD2 (6 bases). The germline CDR1 and CDR2 sequences are SGHTA and FQGNSA. The V end was cut by 5 bases, the J end by 7 bases, with 18 bases between. The CDR3 is 14 residues long. The CDR3 coding sequence is TGTGCCAGCAGCCTCCGGGACTCCCATGAGGAGCAGTACTTC. This translates into CASSLRDSHEEQYF.

As for this clone: Other DNA sequences in the same sample also yield this CDR3. The genes are TRBV7-3 and TRBJ2-5; weak D call: TRBD1 (6 bases). Trimming pared 3 bases from V and 5 bases from J, leaving 10 bases between. The germline gives CDR1 SGHTA, CDR2 FQGTGA. The CDR3 has 13 residues. In DNA form, the CDR3 reads TGTGCCAGCAGCTTTAGGGGGAGCGAGACCCAGTACTTC. Protein sequence: CASSFRGSETQYF.

This chain uses TRBV28 with TRBJ1-5; D remains unclear. V was trimmed by 3 bases and J by 11 bases, leaving 14 bases between them. The V gene's germline CDR1 is MDHEN and CDR2 SYDVKM. This CDR3 is built from 13 residues. DNA for the CDR3: TGTGCCAGCAGTTTTGCAACTTTTTATTCCCAGCATTTT. Translating gives CASSFATFYSQHF.

V and J are TRBV12-5 and TRBJ2-7; unclear D gene. Looked up from germline, CDR1 is LGHNT and CDR2 is FRNRAP. The CDR3 spans 13 residues. V was pared by 1 base and J by 9 bases, with 13 bases between. CDR3: CASGLAGSGRQYF. For the CDR3, the DNA is TGTGCTAGTGGTTTGGCGGGTTCAGGTAGGCAGTACTTC.

This clone was observed once. CDR3 loop: CASSRPGTAPTEAFF. CDR3 in DNA: TGCGCCAGCAGCCGTCCCGGGACAGCTCCTACTGAAGCTTTCTTT. This chain uses TRBV4-1 with TRBJ1-1; TRBD1 matches at 7 bases. Germline values: CDR1 MGHRA, CDR2 YSYEKL. This CDR3 region has 15 residues. Trimming removed 4 bases from V and 5 bases from J; junction bases left unmatched: 10.

This sequence joins TRBV18 and TRBJ1-1, with 9 bases that match TRBD1. Germline CDR1 reads KGHSH; CDR2 reads LQKENI. V gave up 6 bases and J gave up 6 bases; unmatched junction bases: 11. The CDR3 covers 15 residues. The CDR3 protein is CASSVKQGAASEAFF. In DNA form, the CDR3 reads TGTGCCAGCTCGGTAAAACAGGGGGCGGCCTCTGAAGCTTTCTTT. The full variable domain, its missing parts supplied by reference TRBV18 and TRBJ1-1, is NAGVMQNPRHLVRRRGQEARLRCSPMKGHSHVYWYRQLPEEGLKFMVYLQKENIIDESGMPKERFSAEFPKEGPSILRIQQVVRGDSAAYFCASSVKQGAASEAFFGQGTRLTVV.

The gene calls are TRBV5-1 and TRBJ1-2, with a possible D match to TRBD1 (5 bases). Germline CDR1 SGHRS, CDR2 YFSETQ. Trimming took 4 bases from V and 3 from J, leaving 16 bases between them. The CDR3 contains 15 residues. CDR3 bases: TGCGCCAGCAGCCTTGACGGGACTAACTACTATGGCTACACCTTC. Translating gives CASSLDGTNYYGYTF. Full variable domain (remainder filled in from reference TRBV5-1 and TRBJ1-2): KAGVTQTPRYLIKTRGQQVTLSCSPISGHRSVSWYQQTPGQGLQFLFEYFSETQRNKGNFPGRFSGRQFSNSRSEMNVSTLELGDSALYLCASSLDGTNYYGYTFGSGTRLTVV.

This chain joins TRBV14 and TRBJ2-4, with TRBD2 matching over 7 bases. V was clipped by 6 bases and J by 5 bases; unmatched bases: 7. The length of the CDR3 is 14 residues. Germline V CDR1 and CDR2: SGHDN, FVKESK. The CDR3 DNA reads as TGTGCCAGCAGTCGCCCGGGACTACAAAACATTCAGTACTTC. This gives the protein CASSRPGLQNIQYF.